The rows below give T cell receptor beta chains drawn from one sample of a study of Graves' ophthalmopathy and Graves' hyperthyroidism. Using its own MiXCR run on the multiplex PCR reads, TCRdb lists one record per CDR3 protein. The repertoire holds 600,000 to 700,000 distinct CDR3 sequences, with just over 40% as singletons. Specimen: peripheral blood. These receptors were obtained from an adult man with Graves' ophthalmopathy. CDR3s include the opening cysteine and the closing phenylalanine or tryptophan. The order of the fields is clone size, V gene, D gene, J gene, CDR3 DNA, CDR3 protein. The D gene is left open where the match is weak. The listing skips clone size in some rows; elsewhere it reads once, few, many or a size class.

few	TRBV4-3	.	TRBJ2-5	TGCGCCAGCAGCCAAGATTGGAATAGTCGGGCAGGGACCCAGTACTTC	CASSQDWNSRAGTQYF
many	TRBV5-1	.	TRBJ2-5	TGCGCCAGCAGCTTGGCGGATGGAGAGACCCAGTACTTC	CASSLADGETQYF
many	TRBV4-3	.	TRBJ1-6	TGCGCCAGCAGCCAGGGACTTCCAAGCAATTCACCCCTCCACTTT	CASSQGLPSNSPLHF
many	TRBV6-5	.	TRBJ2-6	TGTGCCAGCACTCCAACGGGGGTCGACGGGGCCAACGTCCTGACTTTC	CASTPTGVDGANVLTF
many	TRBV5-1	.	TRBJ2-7	TGCGCCAGCAGCTTGGTTGAAGCCTACGAGCAGTACTTC	CASSLVEAYEQYF
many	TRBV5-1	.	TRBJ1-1	TGCGCCAGCAGCTGGGGGGGCACAGGGTCGACTGAAGCTTTCTTT	CASSWGGTGSTEAFF
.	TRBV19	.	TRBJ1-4	TGTGCCAGTAGTATGTATAGGGGACGTGAAAAACTGTTTTTT	CASSMYRGREKLFF
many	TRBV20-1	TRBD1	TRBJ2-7	TGCAGTGCTAGAGGGACAGGGGGTTCCACGATCTACGAGCAGTACTTC	CSARGTGGSTIYEQYF
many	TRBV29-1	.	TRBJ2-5	TGCAGCGGAGTGGTTAGGGCGCAAGAGACCCAGTACTTC	CSGVVRAQETQYF
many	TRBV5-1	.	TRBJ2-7	TGCGCCAGCAGCATCGGGACATCGCAGCGGGAGCAGTACTTC	CASSIGTSQREQYF
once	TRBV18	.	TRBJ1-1	TGTGCCAGCTCACCACAGGAAGGACGGAATATGAACACTGAAGCTTTCTTT	CASSPQEGRNMNTEAFF
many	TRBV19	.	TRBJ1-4	TGTGCCAGTAGCGCTCGGGGAGAAAAACTGTTTTTT	CASSARGEKLFF
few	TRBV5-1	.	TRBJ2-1	TGCGCCAGCAGCCCATACCTCTACAATGAGCAGTTCTTC	CASSPYLYNEQFF
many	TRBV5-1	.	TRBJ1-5	TGCGCCAGCAGCCTGATGGGGGGCGCGGGTCAGCCCCAGCATTTT	CASSLMGGAGQPQHF
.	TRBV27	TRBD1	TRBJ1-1	TGTGCCAGCAGTTTATTCGCAGGGGGCGGGAGCACTGAAGCTTTCTTT	CASSLFAGGGSTEAFF
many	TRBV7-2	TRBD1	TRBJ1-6	TGTGCCAGCAGCAACGGACAGGGAGGTTCACCCCTCCACTTT	CASSNGQGGSPLHF
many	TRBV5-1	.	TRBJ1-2	TGCGCCAGCAGCCCCTACATGGGGGCGGACTATGGCTACACCTTC	CASSPYMGADYGYTF
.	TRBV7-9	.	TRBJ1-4	TGTGCCGGGCAGGGTTCAACTAATGAAAAACTGTTTTTT	CAGQGSTNEKLFF
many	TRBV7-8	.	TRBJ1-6	TGTGCCAGCAGCTTAGGGGGGCTCTCCTATAATTCACCCCTCCACTTT	CASSLGGLSYNSPLHF
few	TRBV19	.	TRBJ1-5	TGTGCCAGTAGTAAGAAATTCAGTACGGGGGGCAATCAGCCCCAGCATTTT	CASSKKFSTGGNQPQHF
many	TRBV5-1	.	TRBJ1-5	TGCGCCAGCAGCTTGGAGGGCGGGAGCAATCAGCCCCAGCATTTT	CASSLEGGSNQPQHF